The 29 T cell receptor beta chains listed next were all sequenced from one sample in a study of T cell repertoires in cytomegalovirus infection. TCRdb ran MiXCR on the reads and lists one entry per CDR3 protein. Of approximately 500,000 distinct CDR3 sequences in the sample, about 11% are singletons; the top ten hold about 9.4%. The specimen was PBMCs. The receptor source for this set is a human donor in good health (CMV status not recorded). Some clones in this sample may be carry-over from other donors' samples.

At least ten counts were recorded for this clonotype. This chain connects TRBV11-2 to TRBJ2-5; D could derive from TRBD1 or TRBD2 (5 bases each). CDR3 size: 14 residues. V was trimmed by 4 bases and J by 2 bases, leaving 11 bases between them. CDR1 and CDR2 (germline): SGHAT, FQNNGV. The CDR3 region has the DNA TGTGCCAGCAGCTCGGGACCCGTGCAAGAGACCCAGTACTTC. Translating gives CASSSGPVQETQYF.

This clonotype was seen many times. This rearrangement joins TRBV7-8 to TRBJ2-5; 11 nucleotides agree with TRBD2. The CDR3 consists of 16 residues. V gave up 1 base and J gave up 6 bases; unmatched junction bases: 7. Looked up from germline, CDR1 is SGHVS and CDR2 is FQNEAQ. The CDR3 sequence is CASSLDSGGAGKTQYF. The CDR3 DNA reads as TGTGCCAGCAGCTTAGATAGCGGGGGGGCGGGAAAGACCCAGTACTTC. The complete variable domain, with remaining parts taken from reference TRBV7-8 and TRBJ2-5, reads GAGVSQSPRYKVAKRGQDVALRCDPISGHVSLFWYQQALGQGPEFLTYFQNEAQLDKSGLPSDRFFAERPEGSVSTLKIQRTQQEDSAVYLCASSLDSGGAGKTQYFGPGTRLLVL.

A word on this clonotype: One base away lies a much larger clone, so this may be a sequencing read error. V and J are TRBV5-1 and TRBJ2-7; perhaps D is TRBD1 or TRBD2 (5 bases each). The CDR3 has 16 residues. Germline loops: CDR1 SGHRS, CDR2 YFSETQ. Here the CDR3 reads CASSQPSGTLTYEQNF. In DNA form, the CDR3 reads TGCGCCAGCAGCCAACCGTCCGGGACCCTCACCTACGAGCAGAACTTC. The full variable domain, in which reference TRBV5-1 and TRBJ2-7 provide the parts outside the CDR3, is KAGVTQTPRYLIKTRGQQVTLSCSPISGHRSVSWYQQTPGQGLQFLFEYFSETQRNKGNFPGRFSGRQFSNSRSEMNVSTLELGDSALYLCASSQPSGTLTYEQNFGPGTRLTVT.

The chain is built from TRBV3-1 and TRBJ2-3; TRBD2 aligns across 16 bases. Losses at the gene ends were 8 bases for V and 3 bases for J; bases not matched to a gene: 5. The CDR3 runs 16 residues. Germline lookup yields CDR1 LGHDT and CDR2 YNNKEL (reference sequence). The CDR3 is CASRGLAGGRTDTQYF. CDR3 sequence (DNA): TGTGCCAGCCGGGGACTAGCGGGGGGGCGTACAGATACGCAGTATTTT.

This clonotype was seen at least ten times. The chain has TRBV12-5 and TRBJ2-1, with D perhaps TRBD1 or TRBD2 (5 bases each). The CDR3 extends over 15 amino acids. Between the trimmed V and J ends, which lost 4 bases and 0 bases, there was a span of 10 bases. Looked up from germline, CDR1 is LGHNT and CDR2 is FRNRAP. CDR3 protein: CASGSQGASYNEQFF. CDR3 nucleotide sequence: TGTGCTAGTGGTTCCCAGGGAGCCTCCTACAATGAGCAGTTCTTC.

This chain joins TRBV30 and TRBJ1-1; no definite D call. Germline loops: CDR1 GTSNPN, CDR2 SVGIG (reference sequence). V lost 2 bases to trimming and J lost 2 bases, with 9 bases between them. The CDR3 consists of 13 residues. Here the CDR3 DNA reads TGTGCCTGGAGTTTCGCCTCAAACACTGAAGCTTTCTTT. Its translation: CAWSFASNTEAFF.

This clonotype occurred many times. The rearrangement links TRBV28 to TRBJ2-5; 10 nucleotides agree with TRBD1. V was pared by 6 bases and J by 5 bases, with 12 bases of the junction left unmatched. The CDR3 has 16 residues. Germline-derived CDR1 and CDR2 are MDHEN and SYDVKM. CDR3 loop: CASSSYPGQGIETQYF. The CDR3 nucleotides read TGTGCCAGCAGCTCCTACCCGGGACAGGGGATTGAGACCCAGTACTTC.

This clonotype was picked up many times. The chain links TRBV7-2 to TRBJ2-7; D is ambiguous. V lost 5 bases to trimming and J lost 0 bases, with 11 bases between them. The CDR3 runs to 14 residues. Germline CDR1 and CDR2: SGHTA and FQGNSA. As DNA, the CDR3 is TGTGCCAGCAGCCGCCTTATGAGCTCCTACGAGCAGTACTTC. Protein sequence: CASSRLMSSYEQYF.

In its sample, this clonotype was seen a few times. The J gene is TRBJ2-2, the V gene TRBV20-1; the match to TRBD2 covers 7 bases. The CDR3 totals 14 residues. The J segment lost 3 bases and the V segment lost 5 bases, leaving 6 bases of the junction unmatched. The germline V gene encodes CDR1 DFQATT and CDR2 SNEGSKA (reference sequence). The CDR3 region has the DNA TGCAGTGCTCCGGGGCTAGCGGACACCGGGGAGCTGTTTTTT. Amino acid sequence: CSAPGLADTGELFF.

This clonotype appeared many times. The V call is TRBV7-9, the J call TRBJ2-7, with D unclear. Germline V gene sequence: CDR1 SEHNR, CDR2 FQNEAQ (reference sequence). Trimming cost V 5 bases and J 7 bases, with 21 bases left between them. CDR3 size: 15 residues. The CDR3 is CASSAHLVLPGEQYF. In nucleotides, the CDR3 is TGTGCCAGCAGCGCCCACCTAGTTCTTCCTGGTGAGCAGTACTTC.

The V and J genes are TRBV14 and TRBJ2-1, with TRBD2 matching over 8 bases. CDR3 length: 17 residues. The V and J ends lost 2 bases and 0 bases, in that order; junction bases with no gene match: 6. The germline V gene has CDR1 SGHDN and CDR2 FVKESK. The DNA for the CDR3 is TGTGCCAGCAGCCAATTTCTAAGCGGGAGCTCCTACAATGAGCAGTTCTTC. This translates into CASSQFLSGSSYNEQFF.

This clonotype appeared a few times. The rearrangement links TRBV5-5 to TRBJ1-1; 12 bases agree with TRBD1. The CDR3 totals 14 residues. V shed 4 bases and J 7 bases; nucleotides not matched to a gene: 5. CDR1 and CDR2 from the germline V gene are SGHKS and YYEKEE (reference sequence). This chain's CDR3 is CASSTGTGGFEAFF. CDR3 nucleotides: TGTGCCAGCAGCACTGGGACAGGGGGCTTTGAAGCTTTCTTT.

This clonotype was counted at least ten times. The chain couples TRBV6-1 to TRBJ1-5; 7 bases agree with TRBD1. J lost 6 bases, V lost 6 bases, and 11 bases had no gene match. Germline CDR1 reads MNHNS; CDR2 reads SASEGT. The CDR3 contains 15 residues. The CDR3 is CASSVRQGEGQPQHF. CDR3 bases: TGTGCCAGCAGCGTTAGGCAGGGGGAAGGTCAGCCCCAGCATTTT.

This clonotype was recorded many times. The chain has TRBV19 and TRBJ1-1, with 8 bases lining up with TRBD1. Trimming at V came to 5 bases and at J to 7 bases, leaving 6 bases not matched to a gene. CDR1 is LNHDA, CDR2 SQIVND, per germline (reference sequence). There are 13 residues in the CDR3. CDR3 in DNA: TGTGCCAGTAGTCCCTGGACAGGGTTTGAAGCTTTCTTT. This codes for CASSPWTGFEAFF.

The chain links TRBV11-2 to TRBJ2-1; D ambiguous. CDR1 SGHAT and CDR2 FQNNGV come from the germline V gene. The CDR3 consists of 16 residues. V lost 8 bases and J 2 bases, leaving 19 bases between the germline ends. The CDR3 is CASFSGRAHPYNEQFF. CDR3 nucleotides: TGTGCCAGCTTCTCTGGCCGGGCGCACCCCTACAATGAGCAGTTCTTC.

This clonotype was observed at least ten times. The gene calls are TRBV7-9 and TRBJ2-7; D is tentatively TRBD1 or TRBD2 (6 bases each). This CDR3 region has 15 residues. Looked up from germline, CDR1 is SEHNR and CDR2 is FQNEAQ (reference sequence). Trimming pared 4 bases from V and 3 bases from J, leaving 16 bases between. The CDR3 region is CASSSNSGGLYEQYF. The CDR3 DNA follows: TGTGCCAGCAGCTCCAACAGTGGGGGGCTCTACGAGCAGTACTTC.

CDR3 sequence: CASGFREGDRDGYTF. In DNA, the CDR3 is TGTGCCAGCGGATTCCGAGAGGGAGACAGGGACGGCTACACCTTC. This chain connects TRBV9 to TRBJ1-2, with 7 nucleotides matching TRBD1. In germline, CDR1 is SGDLS, CDR2 YYNGEE. J lost 8 bases, V lost 7 bases, and 17 bases had no gene match. The CDR3 sequence is 15 residues long.

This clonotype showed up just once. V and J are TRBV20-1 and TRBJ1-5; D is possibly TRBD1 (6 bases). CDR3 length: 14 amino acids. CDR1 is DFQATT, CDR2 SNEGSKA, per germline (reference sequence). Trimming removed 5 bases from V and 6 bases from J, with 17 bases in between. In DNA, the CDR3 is TGCAGTGCTGGGAACGGGGGGGCGGCTCAGCCCCAGCATTTT. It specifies CSAGNGGAAQPQHF.

The CDR3 sequence: CASSSGVHYEQFF. The CDR3 DNA follows: TGTGCCAGCTCAAGCGGGGTCCACTATGAGCAGTTCTTC. The chain employs TRBV18 and TRBJ2-1; 7 nucleotides line up with TRBD2. The CDR3 consists of 13 residues. The V gene end was trimmed by 5 bases and the J gene end by 8 bases; junction bases not matched to a gene: 6. CDR1 is KGHSH, CDR2 LQKENI, per germline.

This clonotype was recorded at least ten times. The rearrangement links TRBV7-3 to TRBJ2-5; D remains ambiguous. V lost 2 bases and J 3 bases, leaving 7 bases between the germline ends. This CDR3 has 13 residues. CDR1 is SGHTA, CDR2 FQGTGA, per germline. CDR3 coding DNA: TGTGCCAGCAGCTTACTGGCAGAAGAGACCCAGTACTTC. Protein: CASSLLAEETQYF. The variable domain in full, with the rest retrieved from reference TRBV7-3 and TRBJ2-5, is GAGVSQTPSNKVTEKGKYVELRCDPISGHTALYWYRQSLGQGPEFLIYFQGTGAADDSGLPNDRFFAVRPEGSVSTLKIQRTERGDSAVYLCASSLLAEETQYFGPGTRLLVL.

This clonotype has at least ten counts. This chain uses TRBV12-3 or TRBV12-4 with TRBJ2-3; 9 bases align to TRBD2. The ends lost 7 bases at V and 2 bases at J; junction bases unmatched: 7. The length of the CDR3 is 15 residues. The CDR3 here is CASNLLAGPTDTQYF. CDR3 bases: TGTGCCAGCAACCTCCTAGCGGGGCCCACAGATACGCAGTATTTT.

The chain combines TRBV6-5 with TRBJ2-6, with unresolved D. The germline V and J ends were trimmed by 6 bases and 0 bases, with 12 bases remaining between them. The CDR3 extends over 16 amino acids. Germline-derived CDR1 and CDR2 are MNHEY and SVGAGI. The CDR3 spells CASRGPVPSGANVLTF. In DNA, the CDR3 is TGTGCCAGCAGAGGGCCCGTCCCCTCTGGGGCCAACGTCCTGACTTTC.

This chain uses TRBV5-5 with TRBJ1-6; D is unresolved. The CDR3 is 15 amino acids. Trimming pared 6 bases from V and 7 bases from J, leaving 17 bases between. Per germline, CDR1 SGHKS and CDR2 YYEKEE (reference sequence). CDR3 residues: CASTPHQGINSPLHF. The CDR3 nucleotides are TGTGCCAGCACCCCACACCAAGGGATCAATTCACCCCTCCACTTT.

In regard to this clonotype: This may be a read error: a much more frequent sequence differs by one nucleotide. The CDR3 reads CASRASGGDDTQYF. CDR3 bases: TGTGCCAGCAGAGCGAGCGGGGGAGATGATACGCAGTATTTT. This chain connects TRBV7-1 to TRBJ2-3, with 8 bases identical to TRBD2. TRBV7-1 counts as an open reading frame of uncertain function. CDR3 size: 14 residues. V was clipped by 6 bases and J by 6 bases; unmatched bases: 8.

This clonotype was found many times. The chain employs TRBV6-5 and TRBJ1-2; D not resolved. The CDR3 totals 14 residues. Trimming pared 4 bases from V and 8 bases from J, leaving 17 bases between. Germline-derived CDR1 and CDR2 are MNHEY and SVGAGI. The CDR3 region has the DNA TGTGCCAGCAGTTCTCTGAGGAGACCCGTAGGCTACACCTTC. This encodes CASSSLRRPVGYTF.

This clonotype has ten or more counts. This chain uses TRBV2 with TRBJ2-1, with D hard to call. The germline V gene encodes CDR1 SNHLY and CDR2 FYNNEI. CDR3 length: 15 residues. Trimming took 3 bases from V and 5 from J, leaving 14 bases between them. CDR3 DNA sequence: TGTGCCAGCAGTGACGCCCGAAGTAAAAACAATGAGCAGTTCTTC. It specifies CASSDARSKNNEQFF.

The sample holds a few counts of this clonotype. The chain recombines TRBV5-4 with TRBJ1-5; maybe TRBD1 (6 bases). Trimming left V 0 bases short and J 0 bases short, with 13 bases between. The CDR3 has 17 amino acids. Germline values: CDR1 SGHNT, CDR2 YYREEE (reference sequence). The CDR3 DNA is TGTGCCAGCAGCTTGGGAGGGGGGATCCCTAGCAATCAGCCCCAGCATTTT. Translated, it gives CASSLGGGIPSNQPQHF.

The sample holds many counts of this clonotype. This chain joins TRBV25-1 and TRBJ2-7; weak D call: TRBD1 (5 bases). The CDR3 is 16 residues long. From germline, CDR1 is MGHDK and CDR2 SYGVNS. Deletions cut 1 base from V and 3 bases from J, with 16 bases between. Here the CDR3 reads CASSELRTSGRYEQYF. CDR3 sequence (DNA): TGTGCCAGCAGTGAATTAAGGACAAGTGGACGCTACGAGCAGTACTTC.

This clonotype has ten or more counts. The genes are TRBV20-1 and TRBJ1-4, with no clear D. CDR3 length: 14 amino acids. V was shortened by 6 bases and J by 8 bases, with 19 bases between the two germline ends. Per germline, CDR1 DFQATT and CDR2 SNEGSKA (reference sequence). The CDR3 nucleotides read TGCAGTGCCTCGGCTGTGCTGAAAGGAGAAAAACTGTTTTTT. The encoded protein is CSASAVLKGEKLFF.